The present T cell receptor beta chain was sequenced within a study of beta chain features in type 1 diabetes. Study-level background: Across every sample, 100 million to 130 million sorted cells were examined in total.

On this clone itself: Antigen unknown.

Unmatched junction bases numbered 11, after V lost 6 bases and J lost 0 bases. Germline assignment: CDR1 MDHEN and CDR2 SYDVKM. This CDR3 is 17 amino acids long. The investigators reverse transcribed all of the isolated RNA, so they sequenced expressed TCRB transcripts. Method: immunoSEQ multiplex PCR; TCRdb's copy keeps in-frame clones and lacks some. The sample yields 120,000 or so clones, 15% to 20% seen once. Study-level points and caveats: Significant though moderate, a shortening of TCRB CDR3s appeared in all four CD4+ subsets of Type 1 diabetes patients.

This rearrangement joins TRBV28 to TRBJ1-3; the match to TRBD1 covers 7 bases. This receptor was identified in a man aged 18 to 30 with type 1 diabetes. The sequenced material came from central memory CD4+ T cells from blood. The DNA of the CDR3 is TGTGCCAGCAGACAATCCGGGACAGCACTCTCTGGAAACACCATATATTTT. The encoded protein is CASRQSGTALSGNTIYF.